This T cell receptor beta chain was obtained from a study of graft-versus-host responses after intestinal transplantation. For the study at large: For 3 to 4 years after anti-thymocyte globulin induction, all recipients took tacrolimus and steroids.

Both intraepithelial and lamina propria lymphocytes were released by processing graft tissue. Study observations and caveats: Some GvH clones appeared in ileal mucosa or blood before recipient bone marrow. Elevated graft-versus-host to host-versus-graft clonal ratios in allografts were recorded for patients with graft-donor T cell macrochimerism.

The CDR3 has 20 amino acids. With 6 bases clipped from V and 1 base from J, the junction kept 16 bases outside the gene matches. In germline, CDR1 is ENHRY, CDR2 SYGVKD. On this clone: Antigen specificity is unknown.

The protocol was immunoSEQ multiplex PCR, while the TCRdb copy is restricted to in-frame clones and leaves out a portion. The sample shows 15,000 to 20,000 clones, around 83% of them seen only once. The material sequenced was ileum tissue, taken around 580 days after intestinal transplantation. The chain combines TRBV10-3 with TRBJ2-6; TRBD1 aligns across 9 bases. The sequence was obtained from a human patient who received an intestinal transplant, so some T cells may come from the graft donor. The CDR3 here is CAIRWPNVGQGESGANVLTF. In nucleotides, the CDR3 is TGTGCCATCAGGTGGCCAAACGTGGGACAGGGAGAATCTGGGGCCAACGTCCTGACTTTC.